This T cell receptor beta chain was captured in a study of shared clonotypes between healthy human individuals. Repertoires were generated with immunoSEQ multiplex PCR, while TCRdb's copy carries only in-frame clones and drops some. Among around 720,000 clones listed, more than 70% were seen once. Splitting of CD4+ cells produced CD45RA+ naive and CD45RA-negative memory subsets. CDR3 length: 16 residues. The germline gives CDR1 SGHNT, CDR2 YYREEE (reference sequence). V lost 2 bases to trimming and J lost 1 base; unmatched junction nucleotides: 3. Specimen: memory CD4+ T cells sorted from blood. Subset defined: CD45RA-negative fraction. This TCR derives from a woman aged 25 to 39 in good health. The chain recombines TRBV5-4 with TRBJ2-1, with 10 bases matching TRBD2. The CDR3 DNA sequence: TGTGCCAGCAGCTTAGCGGGAGGGGGTTCCTACAATGAGCAGTTCTTC. Its translation is CASSLAGGGSYNEQFF. The full variable domain, its missing parts supplied by reference TRBV5-4 and TRBJ2-1, is ETGVTQSPTHLIKTRGQQVTLRCSSQSGHNTVSWYQQALGQGPQFIFQYYREEENGRGNFPPRFSGLQFPNYSSELNVNALELDDSALYLCASSLAGGGSYNEQFFGPGTRLTVL.